The 28 T cell receptor beta chains given below trace back to one sample, sequenced in a study of blood T cell repertoires in COVID-19. Sequencing was performed with immunoSEQ multiplex PCR; in TCRdb, only in-frame clones are kept and a portion is missing. The repertoire has under 300,000 clones, 75% to 90% of them found once; the top ten carry just under 6.5%. Sequencing used PBMCs or T cells enriched from blood (not recorded which). All receptors come from a woman aged 25-40 years with acute COVID-19.

This clone was picked up a small number of times. J is TRBJ1-5 and V is TRBV5-1; D uncertain. V was pared by 0 bases and J by 4 bases, with 8 bases between. This CDR3 has 14 residues. CDR1 is SGHRS, CDR2 YFSETQ, per germline. Written as DNA, the CDR3 is TGCGCCAGCAGCTTGGATGGTCAGAATCAGCCCCAGCATTTT. Translating it yields CASSLDGQNQPQHF. Full variable domain (rest looked up from reference TRBV5-1 and TRBJ1-5): KAGVTQTPRYLIKTRGQQVTLSCSPISGHRSVSWYQQTPGQGLQFLFEYFSETQRNKGNFPGRFSGRQFSNSRSEMNVSTLELGDSALYLCASSLDGQNQPQHFGDGTRLSIL.

This clone was counted once. The V call is TRBV19, the J call TRBJ2-5; TRBD1 aligns across 7 bases. With 7 bases clipped from V and 5 bases from J, the junction kept 4 bases outside the gene matches. This CDR3 is 12 amino acids long. Germline CDR1 reads LNHDA; CDR2 reads SQIVND (reference sequence). The CDR3 bases are TGTGCCAGTACACAGGGGTCCGAGACCCAGTACTTC. Translation gives CASTQGSETQYF.

The V gene is TRBV5-6, the J gene TRBJ1-1; 7 nucleotides match TRBD1. Germline V CDR1 and CDR2: SGHDT, YYEEEE. V was clipped by 4 bases and J by 3 bases; unmatched bases: 3. The length of the CDR3 is 13 residues. The CDR3 DNA reads as TGTGCCAGCAGCCTGGGACAGCACACTGAAGCTTTCTTT. Encoded protein: CASSLGQHTEAFF.

This chain joins TRBV18 and TRBJ1-1; tentative D call: TRBD1 (6 bases). There are 18 residues in the CDR3. Germline-derived CDR1 and CDR2 are KGHSH and LQKENI. The V gene lost 4 bases and the J gene lost 1 base, with 22 bases spanning the gap. Written as DNA, the CDR3 is TGTGCCAGCTCACACCTATCGTTGGAACAGGGACCGAACACTGAAGCTTTCTTT. It encodes CASSHLSLEQGPNTEAFF.

This chain uses TRBV9 with TRBJ2-3; 12 bases agree with TRBD2. There are 17 residues in the CDR3. Per the germline V gene, CDR1 is SGDLS and CDR2 is YYNGEE. The V gene end was trimmed by 3 bases and the J gene end by 2 bases; junction bases not matched to a gene: 7. DNA for the CDR3: TGTGCCAGCAGCGAGACACCTAGCGGGGGGGCCACAGATACGCAGTATTTT. Translated, it gives CASSETPSGGATDTQYF. Looking up the rest from reference TRBV9 and TRBJ2-3 gives the full variable domain: DSGVTQTPKHLITATGQRVTLRCSPRSGDLSVYWYQQSLDQGLQFLIQYYNGEERAKGNILERFSAQQFPDLHSELNLSSLELGDSALYFCASSETPSGGATDTQYFGPGTRLTVL.

V gene TRBV2 combines with J gene TRBJ1-6, with TRBD1 matching over 7 bases. The V gene end was trimmed by 7 bases and the J gene end by 7 bases; junction bases not matched to a gene: 7. The germline CDR1 and CDR2 sequences are SNHLY and FYNNEI. The CDR3 extends over 14 amino acids. In nucleotides, the CDR3 is TGTGCCAGCAAGCGACAGGGATCCAATTCACCCCTCCACTTT. Its protein product is CASKRQGSNSPLHF.

This chain links TRBV5-4 with TRBJ2-3; possible D gene TRBD1, 6 bases. Germline lookup yields CDR1 SGHNT and CDR2 YYREEE (reference sequence). The CDR3 has 14 amino acids. V was shortened by 4 bases and J by 6 bases, with 15 bases between the two germline ends. The CDR3 loop reads CASSIYYDRDTQYF. The CDR3 DNA is TGTGCCAGCAGCATTTATTATGACAGGGATACGCAGTATTTT. Variable domain in full (rest from reference TRBV5-4 and TRBJ2-3): ETGVTQSPTHLIKTRGQQVTLRCSSQSGHNTVSWYQQALGQGPQFIFQYYREEENGRGNFPPRFSGLQFPNYSSELNVNALELDDSALYLCASSIYYDRDTQYFGPGTRLTVL.

In regard to this clone: Other DNA sequences of this sample code for an identical CDR3. This chain joins TRBV14 and TRBJ2-7, with D unclear. The germline V gene has CDR1 SGHDN and CDR2 FVKESK. The CDR3 extends over 11 amino acids. The germline V and J ends were trimmed by 4 bases and 7 bases, with 8 bases remaining between them. The DNA for the CDR3 is TGTGCCAGCAGCCGAGGTCCAGAGCAGTACTTC. Protein product: CASSRGPEQYF. Combining the CDR3 with reference TRBV14 and TRBJ2-7 gives the whole variable domain EAGVTQFPSHSVIEKGQTVTLRCDPISGHDNLYWYRRVMGKEIKFLLHFVKESKQDESGMPNNRFLAERTGGTYSTLKVQPAELEDSGVYFCASSRGPEQYFGPGTRLTVT.

V is TRBV7-9 and J is TRBJ2-3; 11 bases are shared with TRBD1. CDR3 length: 18 residues. The J segment lost 4 bases and the V segment lost 5 bases, leaving 14 bases of the junction unmatched. Germline lookup yields CDR1 SEHNR and CDR2 FQNEAQ (reference sequence). In DNA, the CDR3 is TGTGCCAGCAGCCCGGGACAGGGGGGCTCGGGGAAGCCAGATACGCAGTATTTT. As protein: CASSPGQGGSGKPDTQYF.

This chain joins TRBV28 and TRBJ2-3; perhaps TRBD2 as D (5 bases). CDR1 is MDHEN, CDR2 SYDVKM, per germline. The CDR3 is 15 amino acids. The ends were cut back, 4 bases at V and 1 base at J, with 12 bases in the middle. The CDR3 sequence is CASSSASAGTDTQYF. The CDR3 region has the DNA TGTGCCAGCAGTTCGGCCTCAGCGGGCACAGATACGCAGTATTTT.

This rearrangement joins TRBV12-5 to TRBJ2-5; maybe TRBD1 (6 bases). Germline values: CDR1 LGHNT, CDR2 FRNRAP. Between the trimmed V and J ends, which lost 5 bases and 5 bases, there was a span of 12 bases. The CDR3 is made up of 13 amino acids. The CDR3 sequence: CASGTGFEETQYF. DNA for the CDR3: TGTGCTAGTGGTACAGGGTTTGAGGAGACCCAGTACTTC.

The chain combines TRBV18 with TRBJ2-5; D perhaps matches TRBD1 (6 bases). Per the germline V gene, CDR1 is KGHSH and CDR2 is LQKENI. Deletions cut 3 bases from V and 5 bases from J, with 16 bases between. The CDR3 has 15 residues. The DNA for the CDR3 is TGTGCCAGCTCACCCGCAGGGGCCGCCGGGGAGACCCAGTACTTC. It encodes CASSPAGAAGETQYF. Together with reference TRBV18 and TRBJ2-5, the CDR3 gives the full variable domain: NAGVMQNPRHLVRRRGQEARLRCSPMKGHSHVYWYRQLPEEGLKFMVYLQKENIIDESGMPKERFSAEFPKEGPSILRIQQVVRGDSAAYFCASSPAGAAGETQYFGPGTRLLVL.

The V gene is TRBV7-2, the J gene TRBJ2-5; D may be TRBD1 (6 bases). Germline V gene sequence: CDR1 SGHTA, CDR2 FQGNSA. This CDR3 comprises 15 residues. V shed 4 bases and J shed 1 base, with 13 bases lying between them. The CDR3 nucleotides are TGTGCCAGCAGCTGGCACAGGGTAATCCAAGAGACCCAGTACTTC. Amino acids: CASSWHRVIQETQYF.

The rearrangement links TRBV7-2 to TRBJ2-5; D ambiguous. The CDR3 has 14 amino acids. From germline, CDR1 is SGHTA and CDR2 FQGNSA. Trimming stripped 3 bases from V and 3 bases from J, with 11 bases between. The CDR3 DNA reads as TGTGCCAGCAGCTTGTCCGGTTTCAAAGAGACCCAGTACTTC. Encoded protein: CASSLSGFKETQYF.

The rearrangement uses TRBV5-1 and TRBJ1-5, with unresolved D. Trimming left V 2 bases short and J 0 bases short, with 6 bases between. This CDR3 region has 14 residues. Germline assignment: CDR1 SGHRS and CDR2 YFSETQ. The chain's CDR3 is CASSLTGSNQPQHF. The CDR3 DNA reads as TGCGCCAGCAGCTTAACCGGTAGCAATCAGCCCCAGCATTTT. Full variable domain (rest looked up from reference TRBV5-1 and TRBJ1-5): KAGVTQTPRYLIKTRGQQVTLSCSPISGHRSVSWYQQTPGQGLQFLFEYFSETQRNKGNFPGRFSGRQFSNSRSEMNVSTLELGDSALYLCASSLTGSNQPQHFGDGTRLSIL.

The chain's CDR3 is CASGTSGLSSYNEQFF. Here the CDR3 DNA reads TGTGCCTCCGGGACTAGCGGCTTGAGCTCCTACAATGAGCAGTTCTTC. The rearrangement links TRBV27 to TRBJ2-1; 11 bases line up with TRBD2. The CDR3 extends over 16 amino acids. The germline V gene has CDR1 MNHEY and CDR2 SMNVEV (reference sequence). The junction had 9 bases not matched to a gene; V was cut back by 11 bases and J by 0 bases.

The chain has TRBV24-1 and TRBJ1-5; perhaps TRBD1 as D (5 bases). This CDR3 has 14 amino acids. The V gene's germline CDR1 is KGHDR and CDR2 SFDVKD. Trimming removed 7 bases from V and 2 bases from J, with 11 bases in between. The CDR3 is CATSSTGGNQPQHF. The DNA for the CDR3 is TGTGCCACCAGCTCGACGGGGGGCAATCAGCCCCAGCATTTT.

The V and J genes are TRBV24-1 and TRBJ1-2; TRBD1 matches at 9 bases. The CDR3 length is 14 residues. Trimming took 2 bases from V and 5 from J; bases not matched to a gene: 2. Germline V CDR1 and CDR2: KGHDR, SFDVKD. For the CDR3, the DNA is TGTGCCACCAGTGATTGGGACAGGGATTATGGCTACACCTTC. This gives the protein CATSDWDRDYGYTF.

The rearrangement joins TRBV2 to TRBJ2-1; 11 bases are a match to TRBD2. V trimming: 4 bases; J trimming: 2 bases; junction bases outside the gene matches: 10. This CDR3 comprises 18 residues. Looked up from germline, CDR1 is SNHLY and CDR2 is FYNNEI. The CDR3 DNA follows: TGTGCCAGCAGTGTGGGACTAGCGGCAGTAACCGCCTACAATGAGCAGTTCTTC. Encoded protein: CASSVGLAAVTAYNEQFF. Based on the CDR3 plus reference TRBV2 and TRBJ2-1, the full variable domain is EPEVTQTPSHQVTQMGQEVILRCVPISNHLYFYWYRQILGQKVEFLVSFYNNEISEKSEIFDDQFSVERPDGSNFTLKIRSTKLEDSAMYFCASSVGLAAVTAYNEQFFGPGTRLTVL.

The chain couples TRBV24-1 to TRBJ1-3; D is undetermined. Germline V gene lookup returns CDR1 KGHDR and CDR2 SFDVKD. This CDR3 is built from 13 residues. The V end lost 1 base, the J end lost 3 bases, and 3 bases lay between the germline ends. CDR3 in amino acids: CATSDFSGNTIYF. The CDR3 region has the DNA TGTGCCACCAGTGATTTCAGTGGAAACACCATATATTTT.

The chain combines TRBV11-1 with TRBJ2-5; D is possibly TRBD1 (6 bases). The germline V gene encodes CDR1 SGHAT and CDR2 FQDESV (reference sequence). CDR3 length: 14 amino acids. Between the trimmed V and J ends, which lost 6 bases and 2 bases, there was a span of 13 bases. The CDR3 region is CASSLRDTQETQYF. The CDR3 DNA sequence: TGTGCCAGCAGTCTCCGGGACACTCAAGAGACCCAGTACTTC. Combining the CDR3 with reference TRBV11-1 and TRBJ2-5 gives the whole variable domain EAEVAQSPRYKITEKSQAVAFWCDPISGHATLYWYRQILGQGPELLVQFQDESVVDDSQLPKDRFSAERLKGVDSTLKIQPAELGDSAMYLCASSLRDTQETQYFGPGTRLLVL.

This clone was seen a few times. The J gene is TRBJ2-7, the V gene TRBV6-5; 7 bases are a match to TRBD1. The J segment lost 2 bases and the V segment lost 6 bases, leaving 10 bases of the junction unmatched. The CDR3 sequence is 15 residues long. The germline CDR1 and CDR2 sequences are MNHEY and SVGAGI. The CDR3 region is CASRHNPGGPYEQYF. The CDR3 nucleotides read TGTGCCAGCAGACACAATCCAGGGGGACCCTACGAGCAGTACTTC.

The rearrangement uses TRBV4-1 and TRBJ1-1, with D possibly matching TRBD1 (6 bases). This CDR3 has 14 residues. V was pared by 2 bases and J by 4 bases, with 11 bases between. The germline gives CDR1 MGHRA, CDR2 YSYEKL. The CDR3 DNA is TGCGCCAGCAGCCAAACTAACAGGGCCACTGAAGCTTTCTTT. Protein sequence: CASSQTNRATEAFF.

CDR3 sequence reads: CASSLLNRDTEAFF. The CDR3 region has the DNA TGTGCCAGCAGTTTGCTAAACCGGGACACTGAAGCTTTCTTT. The chain has TRBV27 and TRBJ1-1; D gene uncertain. V was trimmed by 3 bases and J by 3 bases, leaving 11 bases between them. The CDR3 covers 14 residues. Germline values: CDR1 MNHEY, CDR2 SMNVEV (reference sequence).

This rearrangement joins TRBV12-5 to TRBJ2-7; D uncertain. This CDR3 region has 16 residues. Germline lookup yields CDR1 LGHNT and CDR2 FRNRAP. The V end lost 0 bases, the J end lost 2 bases, and 14 bases lay between the germline ends. CDR3 in amino acids: CASGLVIGGGTYEQYF. In DNA form, the CDR3 reads TGTGCTAGTGGTTTGGTAATAGGTGGCGGAACCTACGAGCAGTACTTC.

This clone was seen only once. This chain connects TRBV7-2 to TRBJ2-3; D uncertain. V was pared by 1 base and J by 1 base, with 6 bases between. The germline gives CDR1 SGHTA, CDR2 FQGNSA. This CDR3 has 14 residues. The CDR3 bases are TGTGCCAGCAGCTTAGACGCGGGCACAGATACGCAGTATTTT. Its translation is CASSLDAGTDTQYF.

The chain joins TRBV19 to TRBJ1-2; D remains unclear. V was pared by 1 base and J by 2 bases, with 11 bases between. CDR1 is LNHDA and CDR2 is SQIVND in the germline V gene (reference sequence). This CDR3 is 15 amino acids long. As DNA, the CDR3 is TGTGCCAGTAGTATAGTTGCGGGATCCAACTATGGCTACACCTTC. Its translation is CASSIVAGSNYGYTF.

This chain joins TRBV4-3 and TRBJ2-4; 7 nucleotides align to TRBD2. This CDR3 contains 15 residues. Germline CDR1 reads LGHNA; CDR2 reads YSLEER. J lost 6 bases, V lost 5 bases, and 10 bases had no gene match. CDR3 region: CASSKTQPGGNIQYF. The CDR3 DNA reads TGCGCCAGCAGCAAAACTCAACCGGGGGGAAACATTCAGTACTTC.